What follows describes a single T cell receptor beta chain. This specimen belongs to a study of blood T cell repertoires in COVID-19. Whole-study context: Italy, Spain and the United States were the sources of the convalescent and acute COVID-19 samples. The analysed material was cDNA or gDNA that came from T cells, B-cell-depleted T cells, or PBMCs.

Sequenced by immunoSEQ multiplex PCR; TCRdb stores in-frame clones only, minus some. The sample holds about 40,000 clones, about 90% seen once. Germline V CDR1 and CDR2: SNHLY, FYNNEI. The length of the CDR3 is 16 residues. J was trimmed by 4 bases and V by 3 bases; bases with no gene match: 11. Source material: peripheral blood. This chain connects TRBV2 to TRBJ2-5, with TRBD2 matching over 7 bases. The clonotype was recovered from a woman aged 70-85 years with acute or convalescent COVID-19. The CDR3: CASSDFSGPMGETQYF. In DNA, the CDR3 is TGTGCCAGCAGTGACTTTAGCGGGCCGATGGGAGAGACCCAGTACTTC.